This T cell receptor (beta chain) originates from a study of T-cell reconstitution after alpha-beta-depleted transplantation in children. Unique molecular identifiers were incorporated during preparation of the TCRbeta library. TCRdb analysed the PCR reads with MiXCR anew, one entry per CDR3 protein. The table includes roughly 590,000 distinct CDR3 sequences, 15% to 20% detected once. Comment on this clonotype: This may stem from a read error, because a much larger clone lies one nucleotide away.

In germline, CDR1 is MRHNA, CDR2 SNTAGT. This CDR3 has 14 amino acids. The chain uses TRBV6-4 and TRBJ2-7; D is unclear. Source: PBMCs from the stem cell graft donor, taken from the stem cell graft. The clonotype comes from a human donor who donated a stem cell graft to a child with acute myeloid leukemia. CDR3 sequence (DNA): TGTGCCAGCAGCGATGGACGGACGGTGTACGACCAGTACGTC. Translating gives CASSDGRTVYDQYV.